The TCR beta chain under discussion was sequenced for a study of cytomegalovirus exposure and HLA in healthy donors. PCR amplification relied on 60 Vbeta primers (plus 13 Jbeta primers). Assay used: immunoSEQ multiplex PCR; TCRdb lists only in-frame clones, some missing. The table includes 100,000 to 150,000 clones, about 15% detected once. Study outcomes and limitations: Segments of the TCR beta V type were, in most cases, productive about 90% or about 30% of the time in an earlier analysis.

With respect to this clone: Antigen: not known.

The sample was PBMCs. The TCR was taken from a female donor in good health and CMV-seropositive.

CDR3: CASSLRGVAGYTF. In nucleotides, the CDR3 is TGTGCCAGCAGTTTACGGGGGGTTGCTGGCTACACCTTC. V usage is TRBV27 and J usage is TRBJ1-2; possible D gene TRBD1, 5 bases. Germline loops: CDR1 MNHEY, CDR2 SMNVEV (reference sequence). V gave up 2 bases and J gave up 7 bases, with 11 bases separating them. The CDR3 is made up of 13 amino acids.